This T cell receptor beta chain stems from a study of T cells in Graves' hyperthyroidism and ophthalmopathy. Whole-study results and caveats: From stable hyperthyroidism, ophthalmopathy was set apart by a 13 V-J model.

For this clonotype: The antigen is not known.

RNA transcripts were the template for amplifying TCR beta CDR3 regions. The HTBI primer set drove a first-round RT-PCR of the TCR CDR3. TCRdb analysed the multiplex PCR reads with MiXCR anew, one entry per CDR3 protein. This table has under 700,000 distinct CDR3 sequences, approximately 15% appearing once. Trimming shortened V by 2 bases and J by 3 bases, and 8 bases separated the two germline ends. CDR1 is SEHNR, CDR2 FQNEAQ, per germline (reference sequence). The CDR3 length is 13 residues. Specimen: blood. The sequence was obtained from a woman younger than 30 with Graves' hyperthyroidism. This chain uses TRBV7-9 with TRBJ2-7; D is ambiguous. For the CDR3, the DNA is TGTGCCAGCAGCTTACAGTTAAACTACGAGCAGTACTTC. Translated, it gives CASSLQLNYEQYF.